This TCR beta chain comes out of a study of regulatory T cells in long-lasting Graves disease. The time point: newly diagnosed GD, antithyroid drugs for less than 3 months. With RNA extracted from PBMCs as input, the TCR library was made. This clonotype was counted once. Construction of the TCR beta libraries employed iRepertoire HTBI primers in conjunction with Arm-PCR of CDR3 regions. TCRdb re-called the multiplex PCR reads through MiXCR, storing one row per CDR3 protein. The repertoire has roughly 420,000 distinct CDR3 sequences, around 17% of them found once; the top ten carry roughly a tenth. The junction had 9 bases not matched to a gene; V was cut back by 6 bases and J by 5 bases. The germline V gene encodes CDR1 SNHLY and CDR2 FYNNEI. The CDR3 sequence is 14 residues long. The sample also formed part of further work on T cells in Graves' hyperthyroidism and ophthalmopathy.

The source material was peripheral blood mononuclear cells (PBMCs), sampled at new diagnosis, from a patient treated with antithyroid drugs. The chain combines TRBV2 with TRBJ2-7; 8 bases align to TRBD2. The sequence was obtained from a woman aged 25-40 years with Graves disease. In DNA form, the CDR3 reads TGTGCCAGCAGACGGGGACTAGTGATTGACGAGCAGTACTTC. As protein: CASRRGLVIDEQYF.